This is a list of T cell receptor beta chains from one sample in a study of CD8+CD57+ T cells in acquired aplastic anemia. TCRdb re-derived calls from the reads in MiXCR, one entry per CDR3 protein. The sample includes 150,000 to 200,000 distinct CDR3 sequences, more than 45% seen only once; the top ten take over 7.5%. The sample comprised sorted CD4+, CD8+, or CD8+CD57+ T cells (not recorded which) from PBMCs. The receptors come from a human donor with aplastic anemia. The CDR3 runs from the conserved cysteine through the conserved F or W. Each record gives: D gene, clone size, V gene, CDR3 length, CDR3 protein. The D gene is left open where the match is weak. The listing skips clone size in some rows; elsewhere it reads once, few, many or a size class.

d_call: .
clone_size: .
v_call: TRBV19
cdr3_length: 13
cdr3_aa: CASSMTPRDTQYF

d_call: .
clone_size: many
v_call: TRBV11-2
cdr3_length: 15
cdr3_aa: CASSFRDIDTDTQYF

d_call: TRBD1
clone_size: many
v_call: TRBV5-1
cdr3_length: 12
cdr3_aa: CASSGQGETQYF

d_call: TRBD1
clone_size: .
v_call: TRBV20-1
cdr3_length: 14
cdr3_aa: CSASAGQGLYEQYF

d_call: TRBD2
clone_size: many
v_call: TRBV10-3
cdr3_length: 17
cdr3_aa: CAISDIASGTNTGELFF

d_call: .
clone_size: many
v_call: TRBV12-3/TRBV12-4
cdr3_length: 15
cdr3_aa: CASSSPAAGIYEQYF

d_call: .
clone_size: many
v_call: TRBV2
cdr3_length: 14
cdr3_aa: CASSESSGANVLTF

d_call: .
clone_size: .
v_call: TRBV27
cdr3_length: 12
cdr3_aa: CASSSTVSEAFF

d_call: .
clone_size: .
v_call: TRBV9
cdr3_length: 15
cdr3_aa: CASSVEGHGRTEAFF

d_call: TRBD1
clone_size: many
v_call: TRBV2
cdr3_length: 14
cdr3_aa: CASSPDRGRQPQHF

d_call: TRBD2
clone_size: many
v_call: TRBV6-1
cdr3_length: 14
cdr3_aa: CASTLRGDQETQYF

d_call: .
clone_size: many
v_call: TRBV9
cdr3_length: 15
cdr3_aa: CASSLGSSYNSPLHF

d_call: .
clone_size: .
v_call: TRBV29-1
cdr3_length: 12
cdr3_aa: CSNSGGDTEAFF

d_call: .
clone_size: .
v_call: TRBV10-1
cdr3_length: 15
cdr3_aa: CASSEMGNTYNEQFF

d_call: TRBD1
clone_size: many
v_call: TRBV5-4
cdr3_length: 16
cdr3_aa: CASSLAPQGATGELFF

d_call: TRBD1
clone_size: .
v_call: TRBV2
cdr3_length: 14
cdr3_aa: CASRPYRGEETQYF

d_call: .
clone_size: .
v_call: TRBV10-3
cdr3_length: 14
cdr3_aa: CAISDSYSNQPQHF

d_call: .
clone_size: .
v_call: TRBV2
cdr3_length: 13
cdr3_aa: CASGNGGQETQYF

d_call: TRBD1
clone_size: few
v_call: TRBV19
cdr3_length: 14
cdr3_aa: CASSIGRGAYGYTF

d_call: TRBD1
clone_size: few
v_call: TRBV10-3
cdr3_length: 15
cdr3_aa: CAISEPGQGTQPQHF

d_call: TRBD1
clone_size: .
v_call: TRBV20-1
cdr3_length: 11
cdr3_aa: CSARTGDEQYF

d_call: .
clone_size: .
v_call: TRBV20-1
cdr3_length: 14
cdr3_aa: CSAGTGTLGETQYF

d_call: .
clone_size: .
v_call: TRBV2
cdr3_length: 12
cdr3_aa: CASTRGPDTQYF

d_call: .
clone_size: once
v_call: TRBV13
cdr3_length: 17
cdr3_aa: CASSLGPDRYSTDTQYF

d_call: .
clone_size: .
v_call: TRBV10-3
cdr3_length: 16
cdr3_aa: CAISESGGGGYNEQFF

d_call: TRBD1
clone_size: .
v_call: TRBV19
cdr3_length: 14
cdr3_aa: CASSLDRGGSPLHF

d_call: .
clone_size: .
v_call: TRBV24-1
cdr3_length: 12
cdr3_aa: CATSDLKDEQFF

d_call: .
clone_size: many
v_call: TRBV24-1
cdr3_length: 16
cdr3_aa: CATSDSGASSTDTQYF

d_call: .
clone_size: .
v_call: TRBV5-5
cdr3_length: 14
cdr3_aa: CASSFLRESTEAFF

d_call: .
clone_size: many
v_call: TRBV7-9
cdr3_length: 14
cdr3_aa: CASSLDGAYVTQYF

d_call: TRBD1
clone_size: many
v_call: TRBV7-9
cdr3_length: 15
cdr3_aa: CASSGGGGQLYGYTF

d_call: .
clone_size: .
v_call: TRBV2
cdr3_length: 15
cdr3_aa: CASSPPGGRGEKLFF

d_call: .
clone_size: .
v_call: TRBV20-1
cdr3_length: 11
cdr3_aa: CSASGNTEAFF

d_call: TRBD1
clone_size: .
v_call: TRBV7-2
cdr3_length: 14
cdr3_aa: CASSSPGTGARYTF

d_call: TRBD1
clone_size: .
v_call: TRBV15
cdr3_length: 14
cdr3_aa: CATSTRTGLNEQFF

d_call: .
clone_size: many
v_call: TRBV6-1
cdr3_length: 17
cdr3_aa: CASSTTWRGGGTDTQYF

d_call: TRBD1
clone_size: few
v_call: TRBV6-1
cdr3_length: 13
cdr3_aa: CATRQGMYEKLFF

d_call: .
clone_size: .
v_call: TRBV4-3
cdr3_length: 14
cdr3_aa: CASSGEGSNSPLHF

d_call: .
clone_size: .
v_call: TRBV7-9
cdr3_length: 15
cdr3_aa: CASSSSWGMESEAFF

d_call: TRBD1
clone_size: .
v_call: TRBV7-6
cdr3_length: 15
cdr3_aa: CASSPEGQGGYEQYF

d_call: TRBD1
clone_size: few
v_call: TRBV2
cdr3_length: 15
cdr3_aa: CASSEEGQENSPLHF

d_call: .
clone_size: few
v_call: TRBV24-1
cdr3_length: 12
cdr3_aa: CATSEDSHEQYF

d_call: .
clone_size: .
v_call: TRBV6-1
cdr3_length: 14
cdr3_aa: CASSEGGFDSPLHF

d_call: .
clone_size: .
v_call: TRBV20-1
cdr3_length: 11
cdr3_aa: CSAKNANEQFF

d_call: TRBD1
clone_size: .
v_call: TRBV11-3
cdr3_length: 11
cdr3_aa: CASSPGGEAFF

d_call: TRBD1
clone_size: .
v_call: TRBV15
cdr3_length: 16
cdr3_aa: CATSSYPRDREYGYTF

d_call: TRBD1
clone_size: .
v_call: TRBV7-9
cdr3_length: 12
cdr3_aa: CASSTTGSEQYF

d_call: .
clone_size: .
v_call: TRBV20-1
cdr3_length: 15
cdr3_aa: CSARDIGEWNSPLHF

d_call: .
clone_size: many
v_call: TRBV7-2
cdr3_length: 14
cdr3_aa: CATRQGLSYNEQFF

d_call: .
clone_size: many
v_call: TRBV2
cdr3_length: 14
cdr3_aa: CASKGGVTNSPLHF

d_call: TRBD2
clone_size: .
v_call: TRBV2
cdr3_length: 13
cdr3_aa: CASRRLAGPEQYF

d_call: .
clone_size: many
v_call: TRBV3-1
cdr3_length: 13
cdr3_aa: CASSSIQNSPLHF

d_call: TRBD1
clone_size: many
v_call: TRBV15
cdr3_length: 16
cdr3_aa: CATRETSTGADTEAFF

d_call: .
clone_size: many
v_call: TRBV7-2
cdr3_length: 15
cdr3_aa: CASSLDHRHSYEQYF

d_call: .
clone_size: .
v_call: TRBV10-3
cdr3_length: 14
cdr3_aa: CAISESTSTDTQYF

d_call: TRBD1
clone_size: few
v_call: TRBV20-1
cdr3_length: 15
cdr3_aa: CSAPRQGGGSQPQHF